This T cell receptor beta chain was documented in a study of cytomegalovirus exposure and HLA in healthy donors. Study results and caveats: The tendency of first-cohort TCR clusters to co-occur in the 100 to 150 validation repertoires was identified by a subsequent analysis. A few CMV-associated chains proved CMV antigen-specific in vitro. Rare TCR sequences predominated, though certain public TCRs were found in many donors.

For this clone: What it recognizes is unknown.

The assay was immunoSEQ multiplex PCR, and TCRdb's table has in-frame clones only and misses some. The sample includes about 130,000 clones, over 85% of them seen just once. The donors were members of the approximately 110-subject validation cohort (separate from the roughly 670-subject first cohort). Germline lookup yields CDR1 MDHEN and CDR2 SYDVKM. CDR3 length: 13 amino acids. Trimming shortened V by 4 bases and J by 5 bases, and 10 bases separated the two germline ends. The J gene is TRBJ2-3, the V gene TRBV28, with a weak D call TRBD2 (6 bases). Sequenced sample: PBMCs. The source is a man aged 25-40 years in good health and CMV-seronegative. The CDR3 spells CASSYQGGDTQYF. CDR3 nucleotides: TGTGCCAGCAGTTACCAGGGAGGAGATACGCAGTATTTT.